These 31 T cell receptor beta chains share one sample of origin, sequenced in a study of graft-versus-host responses after intestinal transplantation. The method was immunoSEQ multiplex PCR; TCRdb's version includes in-frame clones alone and lacks a portion of them. This table has 20,000 or so clones, roughly half appearing once. Sample: alloreactive CD4+ T cells from a mixed lymphocyte reaction culture, taken before intestinal transplant. This sample's subset: CFSE-low proliferating T cells sorted from roughly six-day pre-transplant mixed lymphocyte reaction (GvH or HvG direction). The receptors were gathered from a human patient who received an intestinal transplant.

There are a few counts of this clone. The gene calls are TRBV5-5 and TRBJ2-2; 13 nucleotides line up with TRBD2. Germline V gives CDR1 SGHKS, CDR2 YYEKEE (reference sequence). V trimming: 4 bases; J trimming: 5 bases; junction bases outside the gene matches: 5. The CDR3 has 16 residues. The CDR3: CASSRRLAGGTGELFF. DNA of the CDR3: TGTGCCAGCAGCCGGAGACTAGCGGGGGGTACCGGGGAGCTGTTTTTT.

The chain employs TRBV28 and TRBJ2-6, with TRBD2 matching over 7 bases. The CDR3 runs to 16 residues. The ends lost 6 bases at V and 0 bases at J; junction bases unmatched: 5. The germline V gene encodes CDR1 MDHEN and CDR2 SYDVKM. The CDR3 DNA follows: TGTGCCAGCAGCTCCGCGGGAGACTCTGGGGCCAACGTCCTGACTTTC. Amino acids: CASSSAGDSGANVLTF.

V gene TRBV18 combines with J gene TRBJ1-1; D perhaps matches TRBD1 (5 bases). Germline V lookup: CDR1 KGHSH, CDR2 LQKENI. This CDR3 is built from 13 residues. V shed 2 bases and J shed 5 bases, with 9 bases lying between them. The CDR3: CASSPVRGTEAFF. CDR3 DNA: TGTGCCAGCTCACCAGTCCGGGGGACTGAAGCTTTCTTT.

The chain couples TRBV7-2 to TRBJ2-5; 8 nucleotides line up with TRBD1. CDR1 and CDR2 (germline): SGHTA, FQGNSA. Trimming removed 4 bases from V and 5 bases from J; junction bases left unmatched: 9. This CDR3 spans 15 amino acids. CDR3 in DNA: TGTGCCAGCAGCTCCGGACAGGGTCTTTGGGAGACCCAGTACTTC. This codes for CASSSGQGLWETQYF.

The rearrangement joins TRBV5-4 to TRBJ2-3; 7 nucleotides match TRBD2. The CDR3 spans 16 residues. The V and J ends lost 1 base and 0 bases, in that order; junction bases with no gene match: 5. Germline CDR1 is SGHNT and CDR2 is YYREEE (reference sequence). The CDR3 is CASSLWLAASTDTQYF. The CDR3 nucleotides read TGTGCCAGCAGCTTGTGGCTAGCGGCAAGCACAGATACGCAGTATTTT.

The chain employs TRBV4-2 and TRBJ1-5; D not certain. The CDR3 sequence is 15 residues long. Germline V CDR1 and CDR2: LGHNA, YNFKEQ. The V end was cut by 1 base, the J end by 3 bases, with 10 bases between. The CDR3 coding sequence is TGTGCCAGCAGCCAAGCTGGGAGTAACAATCAGCCCCAGCATTTT. This gives the protein CASSQAGSNNQPQHF.

The rearrangement joins TRBV19 to TRBJ2-2, with 7 bases fitting TRBD1. The CDR3 length is 16 residues. V was clipped by 10 bases and J by 6 bases; unmatched bases: 17. Germline-derived CDR1 and CDR2 are LNHDA and SQIVND (reference sequence). This CDR3 reads CATEIGTVGPPGELFF. CDR3 bases: TGTGCCACGGAGATCGGGACAGTTGGACCCCCCGGGGAGCTGTTTTTT.

J is TRBJ2-7 and V is TRBV2; a weak D match, TRBD2 (6 bases). This CDR3 is built from 13 residues. The germline V gene encodes CDR1 SNHLY and CDR2 FYNNEI. V shed 6 bases and J shed 11 bases, with 20 bases lying between them. CDR3 DNA sequence: TGTGCCAGCAGCGAACCCCCTTTTCCGGGGGAGTACTTC. This encodes CASSEPPFPGEYF.

The chain couples TRBV7-2 to TRBJ2-7; D call uncertain. The CDR3 extends over 16 amino acids. Per germline, CDR1 SGHTA and CDR2 FQGNSA. With 1 base removed from V and 3 bases from J, the gap between germline ends came to 16 bases. CDR3 protein: CASSLGSSGRLYEQYF. In DNA form, the CDR3 reads TGTGCCAGCAGCTTAGGGTCTTCTGGCAGACTCTACGAGCAGTACTTC.

V gene TRBV9 combines with J gene TRBJ2-3, with TRBD2 matching over 9 bases. V trimming: 0 bases; J trimming: 3 bases; junction bases outside the gene matches: 5. Germline lookup yields CDR1 SGDLS and CDR2 YYNGEE. The CDR3 runs 16 residues. CDR3: CASSVVAGGYTDTQYF. The CDR3 bases are TGTGCCAGCAGCGTAGTTGCGGGGGGGTATACAGATACGCAGTATTTT.

The CDR3 DNA reads TGCGCCAGCAGCTTGTATGTGGGGACTAGCGGGGTCGGGGGTGAGCAGTTCTTC. Residues: CASSLYVGTSGVGGEQFF. V is TRBV5-1 and J is TRBJ2-1, with TRBD2 matching 13 bases. This CDR3 spans 18 amino acids. V dropped 1 base and J dropped 9; count of bases not matched to a gene: 13. CDR1 and CDR2 (germline): SGHRS, YFSETQ. The variable domain in full, with the rest retrieved from reference TRBV5-1 and TRBJ2-1, is KAGVTQTPRYLIKTRGQQVTLSCSPISGHRSVSWYQQTPGQGLQFLFEYFSETQRNKGNFPGRFSGRQFSNSRSEMNVSTLELGDSALYLCASSLYVGTSGVGGEQFFGPGTRLTVL.

This clone occurred a few times. V and J are TRBV5-1 and TRBJ2-5; TRBD2 aligns across 14 bases. Germline V gene lookup returns CDR1 SGHRS and CDR2 YFSETQ. The CDR3 runs to 18 residues. The J segment lost 5 bases and the V segment lost 7 bases, leaving 16 bases of the junction unmatched. The CDR3 sequence is CASGWNSGTSGGGETQYF. DNA of the CDR3: TGCGCCAGCGGATGGAACTCCGGGACTAGCGGGGGAGGGGAGACCCAGTACTTC.

The J gene is TRBJ1-1, the V gene TRBV12-5; D might be TRBD1 (5 bases). This CDR3 is 15 amino acids long. The V and J ends lost 3 bases and 0 bases respectively, with 11 bases between them. Germline assignment: CDR1 LGHNT and CDR2 FRNRAP. The CDR3 DNA follows: TGTGCTAGTGGTTTCGGCAGGGATATGAACACTGAAGCTTTCTTT. This gives the protein CASGFGRDMNTEAFF. The entire variable domain, with the rest obtained from reference TRBV12-5 and TRBJ1-1, is as follows: DARVTQTPRHKVTEMGQEVTMRCQPILGHNTVFWYRQTMMQGLELLAYFRNRAPLDDSGMPKDRFSAEMPDATLATLKIQPSEPRDSAVYFCASGFGRDMNTEAFFGQGTRLTVV.

The table lists this clone with a few counts. This chain uses TRBV6-1 with TRBJ1-6; TRBD1 is a possible D gene (6 bases). The V and J ends lost 7 bases and 8 bases respectively, with 18 bases between them. This CDR3 is 15 amino acids long. CDR1 is MNHNS and CDR2 is SASEGT in the germline V gene. The DNA of the CDR3 is TGTGCCAGCATCCCCAAACGCTACAGGGATTCACCCCTCCACTTT. Its translation: CASIPKRYRDSPLHF.

The chain couples TRBV10-3 to TRBJ1-1; maybe TRBD1 (6 bases). CDR3 length: 15 amino acids. Deletions cut 7 bases from V and 6 bases from J, with 21 bases between. Per germline, CDR1 ENHRY and CDR2 SYGVKD. The CDR3 DNA sequence: TGTGCCATCATGGGGGCAGTGGGGGAGCGGCCTGAAGCTTTCTTT. Translating gives CAIMGAVGERPEAFF.

This clone was found a few times. Germline and junction disagree at one end, which may indicate a read error. The genes are TRBV7-7 and TRBJ2-1; 11 bases map to TRBD2. Germline V gene lookup returns CDR1 SSHAT and CDR2 FNYEAQ (reference sequence). The length of the CDR3 is 14 residues. The CDR3 coding sequence is TGTGCTAGCAGGAAGTTTGGGACTAGCGGTGAGCAGTTCTTC. Translated, it gives CASRKFGTSGEQFF.

This clone was found a few times. The chain employs TRBV4-1 and TRBJ1-5, with D possibly matching TRBD1 (5 bases). Germline V gives CDR1 MGHRA, CDR2 YSYEKL. Trimming removed 0 bases from V and 5 bases from J, with 17 bases in between. This CDR3 is 17 amino acids long. The CDR3 protein is CASSQEGGRGVDQPQHF. The CDR3 bases are TGCGCCAGCAGCCAAGAAGGCGGGAGAGGGGTAGATCAGCCCCAGCATTTT.

This clone was seen more than once but under ten times. V is TRBV9 and J is TRBJ2-3; D remains unclear. With 3 bases removed from V and 4 bases from J, the gap between germline ends came to 9 bases. The CDR3 runs to 13 residues. Germline CDR1 reads SGDLS; CDR2 reads YYNGEE. The CDR3 nucleotides are TGTGCCAGCAGCGGAGGTCCCCCAGATACGCAGTATTTT. Translating gives CASSGGPPDTQYF.

The J gene is TRBJ2-1, the V gene TRBV7-2; TRBD2 matches 7 bases. The CDR3 has 14 amino acids. Germline V CDR1 and CDR2: SGHTA, FQGNSA. V was pared by 1 base and J by 4 bases, with 1 base of the junction left unmatched. CDR3 DNA: TGTGCCAGCAGCTTAGGAGCGGGGTACAATGAGCAGTTCTTC. Encoded protein: CASSLGAGYNEQFF.

V usage is TRBV6-6 and J usage is TRBJ2-7, with 10 nucleotides matching TRBD1. The germline V gene has CDR1 MNHNY and CDR2 SVGAGI (reference sequence). This CDR3 spans 15 amino acids. Trimming cost V 5 bases and J 4 bases; bases outside gene matches: 8. In nucleotides, the CDR3 is TGTGCCAGCAGTGATCTGGGACAGGGGAATTACGAGCAGTACTTC. The encoded protein is CASSDLGQGNYEQYF.

The gene calls are TRBV10-3 and TRBJ2-5, with a weak D call TRBD1 (5 bases). Gene TRBJ2-7 matches the end of the DNA better, so the J call may be wrong. CDR1 and CDR2 (germline): ENHRY, SYGVKD. This CDR3 is 12 amino acids long. CDR3 sequence reads: CAIGANSYEQYF. DNA of the CDR3: TGTGCCATCGGGGCCAACTCCTACGAGCAGTACTTC.

The rearrangement links TRBV5-1 to TRBJ1-1, with a weak D call TRBD1 (6 bases). The CDR3 consists of 14 residues. Trimming stripped 2 bases from V and 2 bases from J, with 10 bases between. CDR1 and CDR2 from the germline V gene are SGHRS and YFSETQ. CDR3 residues: CASSLGQSNTEAFF. DNA for the CDR3: TGCGCCAGCAGCTTAGGACAGAGCAACACTGAAGCTTTCTTT.

The chain links TRBV6-6 to TRBJ2-1, with D tentatively TRBD2 (7 bases). In germline, CDR1 is MNHNY, CDR2 SVGAGI (reference sequence). Trimming stripped 5 bases from V and 4 bases from J, with 12 bases between. This CDR3 spans 14 amino acids. DNA for the CDR3: TGTGCCAGCAGTAGGGGGGGACGGTACAATGAGCAGTTCTTC. It is translated as CASSRGGRYNEQFF.

This chain connects TRBV6-5 to TRBJ2-5; 10 nucleotides line up with TRBD1. The J call may not be correct, given that the DNA end is closer to TRBJ2-7. CDR1 and CDR2 (germline): MNHEY, SVGAGI. The CDR3 contains 14 residues. The CDR3 loop reads CASSWTGGSYEQYF. DNA for the CDR3: TGTGCCAGCAGTTGGACAGGGGGTTCGTACGAGCAGTACTTC.

The gene calls are TRBV5-1 and TRBJ1-1, with a possible D match to TRBD1 (5 bases). The length of the CDR3 is 16 residues. Germline assignment: CDR1 SGHRS and CDR2 YFSETQ. V shed 0 bases and J shed 0 bases, with 12 bases lying between them. The chain's CDR3 is CASSLAGATMNTEAFF. In DNA, the CDR3 is TGCGCCAGCAGCTTGGCTGGGGCGACAATGAACACTGAAGCTTTCTTT.

This clone was observed a single time. This chain joins TRBV12-2 and TRBJ2-7; the table calls TRBD1, which could not be checked here. TRBV12-2 is labeled a pseudogene. CDR3 size: 14 residues. CDR3 nucleotide sequence: TGTGCAAGTCGGACGGACACCCTAGACTGCGAGCAGTACTTC. Its translation: CASRTDTLDCEQYF.

The chain couples TRBV2 to TRBJ2-7; possible D gene TRBD1, 6 bases. In germline, CDR1 is SNHLY, CDR2 FYNNEI. This CDR3 is built from 11 residues. Trimming took 7 bases from V and 2 from J, leaving 6 bases between them. The CDR3 DNA sequence: TGTGCCAGCACAGGGGCCTACGAGCAGTACTTC. Its translation is CASTGAYEQYF.

The chain joins TRBV14 to TRBJ2-7; 7 positions match TRBD2. The junction had 6 bases not matched to a gene; V was cut back by 4 bases and J by 6 bases. Per the germline V gene, CDR1 is SGHDN and CDR2 is FVKESK. The CDR3 contains 13 residues. CDR3 nucleotides: TGTGCCAGCAGCCCCTGGGGAGGGACCGAGCAGTACTTC. It yields the protein CASSPWGGTEQYF. The variable domain in full, completed from reference TRBV14 and TRBJ2-7, reads EAGVTQFPSHSVIEKGQTVTLRCDPISGHDNLYWYRRVMGKEIKFLLHFVKESKQDESGMPNNRFLAERTGGTYSTLKVQPAELEDSGVYFCASSPWGGTEQYFGPGTRLTVT.

The gene calls are TRBV5-4 and TRBJ2-2, with TRBD1 as a possible D gene (6 bases). The V end lost 4 bases, the J end lost 4 bases, and 8 bases lay between the germline ends. Germline CDR1 reads SGHNT; CDR2 reads YYREEE (reference sequence). CDR3 length: 13 amino acids. CDR3 in amino acids: CASSKDSTGELFF. Written as DNA, the CDR3 is TGTGCCAGCAGCAAGGACAGCACCGGGGAGCTGTTTTTT.

The chain recombines TRBV2 with TRBJ2-5; no definite D call. TRBJ2-7 explains the end of the DNA better; the J call may be wrong. Germline V lookup: CDR1 SNHLY, CDR2 FYNNEI. The CDR3 is 10 residues long. The DNA of the CDR3 is TGTGCCAGCAGTGCCTACGAGCAGTACTTC. Translation gives CASSAYEQYF.

The J gene is TRBJ2-2, the V gene TRBV5-1; no reliable D call. Trimming stripped 0 bases from V and 4 bases from J, with 10 bases between. Germline V gene sequence: CDR1 SGHRS, CDR2 YFSETQ. The CDR3 has 15 residues. CDR3 sequence reads: CASSLALEGTGELFF. As DNA, the CDR3 is TGCGCCAGCAGCTTGGCTCTAGAAGGCACCGGGGAGCTGTTTTTT.